Listed below are T cell receptor beta chains from one sample, sequenced in a study of cytomegalovirus exposure and HLA in healthy donors. TCRdb's copy holds only in-frame clones and misses some; the assay was immunoSEQ multiplex PCR. The sample shows 210,000 or so clones, about 83% of them seen only once. The source material was PBMCs. The receptors come from a woman aged 45-60 years in good health and CMV-seropositive. Both conserved end residues are part of each CDR3. The D gene is left open where the match is weak. The size field is filled for only some rows; it gives once, few, many or a size class.

clone_size	v_call	j_call	d_call	cdr3_nt	cdr3_aa
NA	TRBV28	TRBJ1-6	TRBD1	TGTGCCAGCAGCGACAGGGTCTCACCCCTCCACTTT	CASSDRVSPLHF
NA	TRBV4-2	TRBJ2-5	TRBD2	TGTGCCAGCAGCCACGACAGAGGAGCGGGGAGGAAGACCCAGTACTTC	CASSHDRGAGRKTQYF
NA	TRBV7-2	TRBJ1-2	NA	TGTGCCAGCAGCTTAGGCGCACTCAACTATGGCTACACCTTC	CASSLGALNYGYTF
few	TRBV6-5	TRBJ1-6	NA	TGTGCCAGCAGTGCAGGGCCCTATAATTCACCCCTCCACTTT	CASSAGPYNSPLHF
NA	TRBV6-5	TRBJ2-2	NA	TGTGCCAGCAGCTTACCCCGGAGTACCGGGGAGCTGTTTTTT	CASSLPRSTGELFF
many	TRBV13	TRBJ2-1	NA	TGTGCCAGCAGCTTAGGGACTAGTTTCTCCTACAATGAGCAGTTCTTC	CASSLGTSFSYNEQFF
NA	TRBV7-2	TRBJ2-1	NA	TGTGCCAGCAGCTTAGAGGTTGACAGTGAGCAGTTCTTC	CASSLEVDSEQFF
NA	TRBV4-3	TRBJ1-2	NA	TGCGCCAGCAGCCAAGACCCCACGGCCCTACGAGGTGGCTACACCTTC	CASSQDPTALRGGYTF
NA	TRBV5-6	TRBJ2-1	TRBD1	TGTGCCAGCAGCCCATTTGACAGGGGGCGCCCTGAGCAGTTCTTC	CASSPFDRGRPEQFF
few	TRBV19	TRBJ1-1	NA	TGTGCCACAAAGAAGCCGGGACTTGAAGCTTTCTTT	CATKKPGLEAFF
NA	TRBV18	TRBJ1-1	NA	TGTGCCAGCTCACCTCTACAGAGCCCGAACACTGAAGCTTTCTTT	CASSPLQSPNTEAFF
NA	TRBV5-4	TRBJ1-2	TRBD1	TGTGCCAGCAGCTCGCCCGGGACAGGGGACTATGGCTACACCTTC	CASSSPGTGDYGYTF
NA	TRBV6-6	TRBJ1-1	NA	TGTGCCAGCAGTTCGTCTGACAAGAACACTGAAGCTTTCTTT	CASSSSDKNTEAFF
NA	TRBV9	TRBJ2-7	TRBD2	TGTGCCAGCAGCTTTAGGGAGGGATCCTACGAGCAGTACTTC	CASSFREGSYEQYF
NA	TRBV19	TRBJ1-5	NA	TGTGCCAGTAGTGCAACAGGCCTCAATCAGCCCCAGCATTTT	CASSATGLNQPQHF
NA	TRBV7-9	TRBJ1-2	NA	TGTGCCAGCAGCTTCCCGACAGTCAACTATGGCTACACCTTC	CASSFPTVNYGYTF
NA	TRBV7-2	TRBJ1-2	NA	TGTGCCAGCAGCTCGTTCGGGAGTCCAGCTAACTATGGCTACACCTTC	CASSSFGSPANYGYTF
NA	TRBV4-2	TRBJ2-1	TRBD2	TGTGCCAGCAGCCAGCGGGGGGGCCGGGGCAATGAGCAGTTCTTC	CASSQRGGRGNEQFF
NA	TRBV30	TRBJ2-2	NA	TGTGCCTGGAGCGACTCCCAGAGCCGGGAGCTGTTTTTT	CAWSDSQSRELFF
NA	TRBV4-1	TRBJ2-1	NA	TGCGCCAGCAGCCAAGAAGTAGGGGGGGGCGACCAGTTCTTC	CASSQEVGGGDQFF
NA	TRBV27	TRBJ2-7	NA	TGTGCCAGCAGTTTATCCTCCCGACAGGCCACCTACGAGCAGTACTTC	CASSLSSRQATYEQYF
NA	TRBV5-1	TRBJ2-3	NA	TGCGCCAGCAGCTCTAACAGGGTAGCCACAGATACGCAGTATTTT	CASSSNRVATDTQYF
NA	TRBV7-8	TRBJ1-3	NA	TGTGCCAGCAGCCCGAACTATGGAAACACCATATATTTT	CASSPNYGNTIYF
NA	TRBV27	TRBJ1-6	TRBD1	TGTGCCAGCAGGGAACCAGGGGGCGATTCACCCCTCCACTTT	CASREPGGDSPLHF
NA	TRBV4-3	TRBJ2-2	TRBD1	TGCGCCAGCAAATGGGGACAGGGTGAAGTTGGGGAGCTGTTTTTT	CASKWGQGEVGELFF
NA	TRBV19	TRBJ1-4	NA	TGTGCCAGTAGTATCCTCAAGGCGGGTAATGAAAAACTGTTTTTT	CASSILKAGNEKLFF
NA	TRBV5-1	TRBJ2-1	TRBD2	TGCGCCAGCAGCGGGGGGGACTACAATGAGCAGTTCTTC	CASSGGDYNEQFF
NA	TRBV7-2	TRBJ1-3	NA	TGTGCCAGCAGCACCCAACAGGCCCTCTCTGGAAACACCATATATTTT	CASSTQQALSGNTIYF
NA	TRBV10-2	TRBJ1-3	NA	TGCGCCAGCAGTGAAGTTGCGGGAGGAAACACCATATATTTT	CASSEVAGGNTIYF
NA	TRBV25-1	TRBJ2-7	NA	TGTGCCAGCAGTGAATACCCGAGACAGGGAGGATATTACGAGCAGTACTTC	CASSEYPRQGGYYEQYF
NA	TRBV29-1	TRBJ2-7	NA	TGCAGCGTTGTCGGGTCCCCAGGGATTAAGGGCGAGCAGTACTTC	CSVVGSPGIKGEQYF
NA	TRBV6-1	TRBJ1-2	TRBD1	TGTGCCAGCAGCCCCCGACAGGGAAACTATGGCTACACCTTC	CASSPRQGNYGYTF
NA	TRBV6-1	TRBJ2-2	TRBD1	TGTGCCAGCAGTGCCCTGGGACAGGGATCATATGCCGGGGAGCTGTTTTTT	CASSALGQGSYAGELFF
NA	TRBV7-6	TRBJ2-2	TRBD1	TGTGCCAGCAGCTTGCACAGGGGCGACACCGGGGAGCTGTTTTTT	CASSLHRGDTGELFF
few	TRBV5-1	TRBJ1-1	NA	TGCGCCAGCAGCTTGGTGGCCAACACTGAAGCTTTCTTT	CASSLVANTEAFF
once	TRBV27	TRBJ2-1	TRBD1	TGTGCCAGCAGTTTATCGAGCAGGGGGCTGATTAATGAGCAGTTCTTC	CASSLSSRGLINEQFF
few	TRBV7-3	TRBJ1-1	NA	TGTGCCAGCAGCTTAGCGGGACTCTCTCGGTACGCTTTCTTT	CASSLAGLSRYAFF
NA	TRBV6-1	TRBJ1-2	NA	TGTGCCAGCAGTGAAGTTAGTTTGGAGGGTGGCTACACCTTC	CASSEVSLEGGYTF
NA	TRBV6-4	TRBJ2-1	NA	TGTGCCAGCAGTGACTCGCAGACTAGATCCTACAATGAGCAGTTCTTC	CASSDSQTRSYNEQFF
NA	TRBV5-1	TRBJ1-1	NA	TGCGCCAGCAGATCTATCGGCACTGAAGCTTTCTTT	CASRSIGTEAFF
NA	TRBV9	TRBJ2-7	NA	TGTGCCAGCAGCGTAGCTCCAGGGGGGTGGCAGTACTTC	CASSVAPGGWQYF
NA	TRBV5-5	TRBJ1-1	TRBD1	TGTGCCAGCAGCTTGGGGACAGGGGCGAACACTGAAGCTTTCTTT	CASSLGTGANTEAFF
NA	TRBV6-5	TRBJ2-1	NA	TGTGCCAGCAGTTACAGGACAGACTACAATGAGCAGTTCTTC	CASSYRTDYNEQFF
NA	TRBV6-1	TRBJ2-7	TRBD1	TGTGCCAGCCAGACCGGGACAGGGCATCGGGAGCAGTACTTC	CASQTGTGHREQYF
NA	TRBV7-2	TRBJ2-7	NA	TGTGCCAGCAGCTCCCTGGACACCTCCTACGAGCAGTACTTC	CASSSLDTSYEQYF
NA	TRBV9	TRBJ1-4	TRBD1	TGTGCCAGCAGCGGCGCCGGGACAGGGGACGAAAAACTGTTTTTT	CASSGAGTGDEKLFF
NA	TRBV25-1	TRBJ2-7	TRBD1	TGTGCCAGCAGTGAAAGATACAGGGGGTATGAGCAGTACTTC	CASSERYRGYEQYF
NA	TRBV4-2	TRBJ1-1	NA	TGTGCCAGCAGCCAAGACTCAGGAAGCGAAGCTTTCTTT	CASSQDSGSEAFF